This T cell receptor beta chain came from a study of beta chain features in type 1 diabetes. Every bit of the isolated RNA underwent reverse transcription, so sequencing read expressed TCRB transcripts. The protocol was immunoSEQ multiplex PCR, while the TCRdb copy is restricted to in-frame clones and leaves out a portion. The data show 200,000 to 300,000 clones, roughly 21% seen once. This clone appeared a few times. Antigen unknown. Findings and caveats of the study: Type 1 diabetes patients had moderately but significantly shorter TCRB CDR3s in all four CD4+ subsets.

The germline V and J ends were trimmed by 8 bases and 8 bases, with 15 bases remaining between them. Germline V gene sequence: CDR1 GTSNPN, CDR2 SVGIG (reference sequence). CDR3 length: 11 residues. The sequencing sample was made of naive CD4+ T cells from blood. The V call is TRBV30, the J call TRBJ1-2; D remains ambiguous. The clonotype comes from a woman between 40 and 50 years old with type 1 diabetes. The CDR3 region has the DNA TGTGCCCTCTGGGAGTCTTGGGGCTACACCTTC. This gives the protein CALWESWGYTF.